This T cell receptor (beta chain) was retrieved from a study of blood T cell repertoires in COVID-19 (dated by TCRdb to the early 2020s). Notes on the research overall: Samples covering the acute and convalescent phases of COVID-19 were provided by collaborators in the United States, Italy and Spain. The material from the prospective study consisted of cDNA or gDNA derived from T cells, B-cell-depleted T cells, or PBMCs. Where HLA class I and class II types were available, the types were taken from metadata supplied by the sample provider, not from assay-based typing. A freely available public database, intended as a resource for researchers studying the immune response to SARS-CoV-2, is where the repertoires were released. The sample metadata nearly always contained a de-identified subject ID, COVID-19 status, age in years and sex. The dataset comprised deeply sampled blood TCRbeta repertoires from subjects exposed to, actively infected with, or recovered from COVID-19. Samples were obtained from the ongoing ImmuneRACE study (first 160 participants) and from about 1,300 subjects provided by 6 global collaborators. The research as a whole found: The amount of clinical and demographic metadata varied by source and participant and was provided uncurated.

Comment on this clone: Its antigen specificity is not known. No quality values exist for individual bases; no much larger clone is one base distant.

One collaborating source in Seattle enrolled patients during active infection and followed them longitudinally through the course of disease. Collaborating institutions collected whole blood in K2EDTA tubes following their own protocols. For TCRbeta analysis, collaborator samples were shipped as frozen whole blood, as isolated PBMCs, or as DNA extracted from either sample type. Taken from the germline V gene, the CDR1 and CDR2 loops are SGDLS and YYNGEE. Trimmed from V: 0 bases; trimmed from J: 5 bases; junction bases lacking a gene match: 5. From its cysteine to its phenylalanine, the CDR3 spans 16 amino acids. Solely the CDR3 DNA is kept, with 48 bases framed from the first base. TCRbeta CDR3 regions were amplified from genomic DNA by means of the immunoSEQ Assay, a bias-controlled multiplex PCR. The study's own analysis went as follows. Nucleated cell counts per sample were estimated from amplification of reference gene primers within the assay. To quantify the absolute abundance of each unique TCRbeta CDR3 rearrangement, sequence reads were collapsed and filtered. For each sample, productive Simpson clonality was calculated by taking the square root of Simpson's diversity index across productive rearrangements. TCRdb re-hosts the immuneACCESS table, in-frame sequences only. Its copies lack some clones; in the studies checked, an unresolved V gene accounts for under half of them, and the cause for the rest is not known. V, J and clone size derive from that table, while D and trimming were established from the DNA sequence. This sample lists about 150,000 clones; 70% to 90% were detected once. The ten largest account for 8.3% of the sample.

The receptor chain draws on TRBV9 and TRBJ2-1, with 10 bases aligning to TRBD2. This receptor was obtained from a woman aged 55-69 years with COVID-19, enrolled during active disease. Source material: peripheral blood. The nucleotide sequence is TGTGCCAGCAGCGTAGGGACAAGCGGGGGGGACAATGAGCAGTTCTTC. Protein translation: CASSVGTSGGDNEQFF.